This T cell receptor beta chain was profiled in a study of T cell clonotyping in hematopoietic cell transplantation. The study's findings and limits: CD4 and CD8 repertoire contributions could not be separated without sorting. Recipient TCR diversity dropped after transplant; expanded clonotypes rose from day 30 to 180. Higher Inverse Simpson Index values in graft donor and pretransplant recipient predicted broader posttransplant TCR diversity.

Germline-derived CDR1 and CDR2 are MDHEN and SYDVKM. This CDR3 contains 15 residues. V was shortened by 5 bases and J by 4 bases, with 12 bases between the two germline ends. A word on this clone: Its antigen is still unknown.

The assay was immunoSEQ multiplex PCR, and TCRdb's table has in-frame clones only and misses some. The sample holds 55,000 to 70,000 clones, over 90% seen once. The V and J genes are TRBV28 and TRBJ1-6; D might be TRBD1 (5 bases). The sequencing input was peripheral blood mononuclear cells. The TCR sequence derives from a man over 45 in good health. Some clones in this sample may be carry-over from other donors' samples. CDR3 DNA sequence: TGTGCCAGCAGTCAGGACACAGTTTATAATTCACCCCTCCACTTT. Residues: CASSQDTVYNSPLHF.